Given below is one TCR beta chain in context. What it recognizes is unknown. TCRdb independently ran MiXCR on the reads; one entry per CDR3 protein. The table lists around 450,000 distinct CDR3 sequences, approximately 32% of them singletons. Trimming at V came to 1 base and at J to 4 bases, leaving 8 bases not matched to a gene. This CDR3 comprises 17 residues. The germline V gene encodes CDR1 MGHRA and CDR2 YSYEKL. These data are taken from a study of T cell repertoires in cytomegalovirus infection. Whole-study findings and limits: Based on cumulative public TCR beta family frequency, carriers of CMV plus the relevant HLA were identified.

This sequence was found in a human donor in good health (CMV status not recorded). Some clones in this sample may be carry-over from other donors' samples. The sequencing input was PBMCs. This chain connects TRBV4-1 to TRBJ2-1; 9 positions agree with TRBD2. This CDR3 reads CASSQAFLAGVYNEQFF. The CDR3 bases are TGCGCCAGCAGCCAAGCTTTCTTAGCGGGGGTTTACAATGAGCAGTTCTTC.